The clone carrying this T cell receptor (beta chain) was observed a handful of times. J lost 5 bases, V lost 6 bases, and 4 bases had no gene match. The CDR3 consists of 14 residues. Germline CDR1 and CDR2: SGHRS and YFSETQ. This record belongs to a study of blood T cell repertoires in COVID-19. The data were produced by immunoSEQ multiplex PCR, yet TCRdb's version contains in-frame clones alone and is incomplete. The sample shows more than 13,000 clones, approximately 91% of them seen only once. The clonotype comes from a woman aged 70-85 years in a cohort sampled during active or convalescent COVID-19. The specimen sequenced was peripheral blood. The chain combines TRBV5-1 with TRBJ1-6, with 8 nucleotides matching TRBD1. The CDR3 is CASTSDRDNSPLHF. CDR3 nucleotide sequence: TGCGCCAGCACCTCGGACAGGGATAATTCACCCCTCCACTTT.